This entry concerns a single T cell receptor (beta chain). The specificity of this receptor is unknown. Qualities for individual bases were not recorded, and no much larger clone is one base off. The sample originates from a study of blood T cell repertoires in COVID-19 (dated by TCRdb to 2020 to 2021). Looking at the study overall: Samples from collaborators originated in the United States, Italy and Spain and spanned both the acute and convalescent phases of COVID-19. The prospective study material was composed of cDNA or gDNA derived from T cells, B-cell-depleted T cells, or PBMCs. Subjects who had been exposed to COVID-19, were actively infected with it, or had recovered from it provided the deeply sampled blood TCRbeta repertoires that made up the dataset. A freely available public database, intended as a resource for researchers studying the immune response to SARS-CoV-2, is where the repertoires were released. The samples were drawn from the first 160 participants of the ongoing ImmuneRACE study and from 950 to 1,500 subjects provided by 6 global collaborators. Nearly every sample came with metadata listing a de-identified subject ID, COVID-19 status, age in years and sex. Where available, HLA class I and class II types were obtained from metadata supplied by the sample provider rather than from assay-based typing. Findings and caveats that apply to the study as a whole: The quantity of clinical and demographic metadata differed by source and by participant and was supplied without curation.

V lost 5 bases and J lost 1 base, and the count of bases not matched to a germline gene is 8. The germline V gene (reference sequence) gives CDR1 as MNHEY and CDR2 as SMNVEV. The CDR3 spans 16 residues, from the cysteine through the phenylalanine. Only the CDR3 DNA is retained, 48 bases long and in frame from the first base. In the prospective study, participants were about 18 to 89 years old, resided in 20 to 30 geographic areas of the United States, and were enrolled through a virtual design. In the prospective study, participants were assigned to cohorts based on the clinical history participants reported in a screening survey and a study questionnaire. Mobile phlebotomists in the prospective study collected whole blood, serum and a nasopharyngeal or oropharyngeal swab from every participant. Additional blood draws and questionnaires over a 2-month period could optionally be provided by prospective study participants. Before DNA extraction, prospective study blood samples were shipped either frozen or at room temperature.

TCRbeta CDR3 regions were amplified from genomic DNA by means of the immunoSEQ Assay, a bias-controlled multiplex PCR. Per the original workflow: The number of nucleated cells in each sample was estimated by amplification of reference gene primers within the assay. Sequence reads were collapsed and filtered to measure the absolute abundance of every unique TCRbeta CDR3 rearrangement. Productive Simpson clonality was computed per sample as the square root of Simpson's diversity index over productive rearrangements. TCRdb carries this immuneACCESS record with in-frame sequences only. Its versions omit some clonotypes, under half of them owing to an unresolved V gene in the studies checked, with the rest unexplained. V and J calls and clone size are as listed in that table; D and trimming were resolved from the DNA. Recorded for this sample are some 130,000 clones; approximately 79% of them occurred a single time. Together, the top ten hold around 2.4% of the sample.

The sequencing input was PBMCs or T cells enriched from blood (not recorded which). The rearrangement joined TRBV27 to TRBJ2-5; the junction holds 9 bases that match TRBD2. This TCR was sampled from a man in his forties with acute COVID-19. DNA sequence: TGTGCCAGCAGTCTCTTTGGTAGCGGGAGCCAAGAGACCCAGTACTTC. This translates into CASSLFGSGSQETQYF.